This T cell receptor beta chain originates from a study of human T cells and chemical hapten exposure. Broader study findings: Each of the donors had alopecia, so their immune responses may not resemble those of healthy people. Patch test score was positively correlated with the counts of PT1 expanded TCRs.

Each CDR3 protein is one row after TCRdb ran MiXCR on the RACE reads. The sample lists around 350,000 distinct CDR3 sequences, approximately 5% occurring once. This CDR3 is 14 amino acids long. Trimming cost V 4 bases and J 0 bases, with 8 bases left between them. CDR1 MNHEY and CDR2 SVGEGT come from the germline V gene. Many counts were recorded for this clonotype. The antigen is undetermined. Specified time point: pre-sensitization, week 0. The treatment here: therapeutic diphenylcyclopropenone sensitization with weekly scalp DPC. The chain recombines TRBV6-2 or TRBV6-3 with TRBJ2-3; possibly TRBD2 for D (5 bases). The receptor was isolated from a young woman with alopecia areata. Some clones in this sample may be carry-over from other donors' samples. The sample consisted of whole blood, taken in connection with sensitization to the hapten diphenylcyclopropenone (DPC). The CDR3 region has the DNA TGTGCCAGCAGTTTTCGGGGTAGCACAGATACGCAGTATTTT. Its protein product is CASSFRGSTDTQYF.